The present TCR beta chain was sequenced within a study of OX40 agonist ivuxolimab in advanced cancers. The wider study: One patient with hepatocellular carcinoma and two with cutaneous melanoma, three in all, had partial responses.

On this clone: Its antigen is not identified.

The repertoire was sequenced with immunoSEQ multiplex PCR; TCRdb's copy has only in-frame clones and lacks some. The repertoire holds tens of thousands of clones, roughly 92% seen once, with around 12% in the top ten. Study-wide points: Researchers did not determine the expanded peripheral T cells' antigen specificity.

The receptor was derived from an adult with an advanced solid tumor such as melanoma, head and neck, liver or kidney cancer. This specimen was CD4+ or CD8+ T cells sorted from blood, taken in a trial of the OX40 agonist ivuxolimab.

CDR3 DNA sequence: TGTGCCAGCAGCTTAGGGGGGAGAGAGACCCAGTACTTC. Protein product: CASSLGGRETQYF. The chain uses TRBV11-3 and TRBJ2-5; D may be TRBD1 or TRBD2 (5 bases each). The length of the CDR3 is 13 residues. V was shortened by 1 base and J by 4 bases, with 7 bases between the two germline ends. Germline-derived CDR1 and CDR2 are SGHNT and YENEEA.